One sample yielded the 14 T cell receptor beta chains listed below, sequenced in a study of CD8+CD57+ T cells in acquired aplastic anemia. Genomic DNA provided the template from which TCR beta VDJ and CDR3 profiles were obtained. TCRdb passed the reads through MiXCR, listing each CDR3 protein once. The profile shows 120,000 or so distinct CDR3 sequences, 48% of them singletons. Input material: sorted CD4+, CD8+, or CD8+CD57+ T cells (not recorded which) from PBMCs. The receptors shown here come from a human donor in good health, serving as a control.

This clonotype was detected ten times or more. This may come from a read error, since a much larger clone is one base off. J is TRBJ1-5 and V is TRBV2, with D possibly matching TRBD1 (6 bases). This CDR3 comprises 12 residues. Germline-derived CDR1 and CDR2 are SNHLY and FYNNEI. The CDR3 region is CASSYDGQLQHF. CDR3 nucleotide sequence: TGTGCCAGCAGTTATGACGGACAGCTCCAGCATTTT.

This clonotype was seen more than once but under ten times. Its ends do not fully match the called genes, so a read error is possible. The gene calls are TRBV11-2 and TRBJ1-6; perhaps TRBD1 as D (5 bases). This CDR3 is 17 amino acids long. Germline CDR1 reads SGHAT; CDR2 reads FQNNGV. CDR3 protein: CASSRASQARNNPPLHF. In DNA form, the CDR3 reads TGTGCCAGCAGCCGCGCGTCACAGGCTCGTAATAATCCACCCCTCCACTTT.

This clonotype has at least ten counts. The V and J genes are TRBV4-2 and TRBJ1-1; D is unclear. Trimming pared 5 bases from V and 1 base from J, leaving 11 bases between. The germline gives CDR1 LGHNA, CDR2 YNFKEQ. The CDR3 loop spans 14 amino acids. CDR3 nucleotides: TGTGCCAGCAGCTCACCCGCAGGGAACACTGAAGCTTTCTTT. Protein product: CASSSPAGNTEAFF.

This clonotype was recorded at least ten times. This sequence joins TRBV6-6 and TRBJ2-7; D is perhaps TRBD1 or TRBD2 (6 bases each). With 3 bases removed from V and 2 bases from J, the gap between germline ends came to 17 bases. Germline CDR1 and CDR2: MNHNY and SVGAGI (reference sequence). This CDR3 comprises 16 residues. The CDR3 spells CASSYGFEGGTYEQYF. As DNA, the CDR3 is TGTGCCAGCAGTTATGGTTTTGAGGGGGGAACCTACGAGCAGTACTTC.

This sequence joins TRBV7-2 and TRBJ2-7; the D is unclear. CDR3 size: 13 residues. Germline CDR1 reads SGHTA; CDR2 reads FQGNSA. V was clipped by 0 bases and J by 6 bases, with 9 bases between them. The CDR3 region has the DNA TGTGCCAGCAGCTTAGCTCTCCGGGCCGAGCAGTACTTC. Protein product: CASSLALRAEQYF.

This clonotype occurred many times. The chain is built from TRBV7-2 and TRBJ2-6; D possibly corresponds to TRBD2 (6 bases). Trimming left V 1 base short and J 4 bases short, with 11 bases between. Germline CDR1 and CDR2: SGHTA and FQGNSA. The CDR3 is made up of 16 amino acids. This chain's CDR3 is CASSLVGTAGANVLTF. The CDR3 DNA follows: TGTGCCAGCAGCTTAGTGGGGACTGCGGGGGCCAACGTCCTGACTTTC.

A single count supports this clonotype. The chain links TRBV7-2 to TRBJ2-7, with D perhaps TRBD1 or TRBD2 (5 bases each). CDR3 length equals 13 residues. Per germline, CDR1 SGHTA and CDR2 FQGNSA. V shed 5 bases and J shed 3 bases, with 11 bases lying between them. The CDR3 region has the DNA TGTGCCAGCAGCGCCCGGGACGACTACGAGCAGTACTTC. This encodes CASSARDDYEQYF.

V usage is TRBV19 and J usage is TRBJ1-5; D not resolved. Trimming removed 3 bases from V and 5 bases from J, with 14 bases in between. In germline, CDR1 is LNHDA, CDR2 SQIVND (reference sequence). CDR3 length equals 15 residues. Here the CDR3 reads CASSIVGSRDQPQHF. Here the CDR3 DNA reads TGTGCCAGTAGTATCGTTGGTTCAAGGGATCAGCCCCAGCATTTT.

There are many counts of this clonotype. The chain is built from TRBV20-1 and TRBJ2-7, with 11 bases that match TRBD1. This CDR3 is 13 amino acids long. V lost 5 bases to trimming and J lost 7 bases; unmatched junction nucleotides: 7. Germline loops: CDR1 DFQATT, CDR2 SNEGSKA (reference sequence). The CDR3 here is CSARGQGAGEQYF. The CDR3 DNA is TGCAGTGCTCGTGGACAGGGGGCAGGGGAGCAGTACTTC.

This clonotype occurred a few times. V gene TRBV5-5 combines with J gene TRBJ2-7; 9 nucleotides line up with TRBD1. Germline CDR1 and CDR2: SGHKS and YYEKEE (reference sequence). The CDR3 contains 14 residues. J gave up 3 bases and V 6 bases, and 7 bases lay outside the gene matches. CDR3 sequence: CASTTGTGFYEQYF. The CDR3 nucleotides read TGTGCCAGCACCACCGGGACAGGGTTCTACGAGCAGTACTTC. The full variable domain, rest sourced from reference TRBV5-5 and TRBJ2-7, is DAGVTQSPTHLIKTRGQQVTLRCSPISGHKSVSWYQQVLGQGPQFIFQYYEKEERGRGNFPDRFSARQFPNYSSELNVNALLLGDSALYLCASTTGTGFYEQYFGPGTRLTVT.

This clonotype has ten or more counts. The V and J genes are TRBV7-3 and TRBJ1-3; D gene unclear. Trimming left V 1 base short and J 0 bases short, with 13 bases between. The CDR3 length is 17 residues. In germline, CDR1 is SGHTA, CDR2 FQGTGA. The CDR3 is CASSLNSPDHSGNTIYF. CDR3 sequence (DNA): TGTGCCAGCAGCTTAAACTCTCCGGATCACTCTGGAAACACCATATATTTT.

This clonotype came up a few times. V is TRBV2 and J is TRBJ1-5; D is ambiguous. Per the germline V gene, CDR1 is SNHLY and CDR2 is FYNNEI. Trimming took off 3 bases at V and 0 bases at J, with 9 bases between the two ends. The CDR3 covers 15 residues. The CDR3 sequence: CASSEEKNSNQPQHF. The CDR3, as DNA: TGTGCCAGCAGTGAGGAGAAAAATAGCAATCAGCCCCAGCATTTT. The variable domain in full, with the rest retrieved from reference TRBV2 and TRBJ1-5, is EPEVTQTPSHQVTQMGQEVILRCVPISNHLYFYWYRQILGQKVEFLVSFYNNEISEKSEIFDDQFSVERPDGSNFTLKIRSTKLEDSAMYFCASSEEKNSNQPQHFGDGTRLSIL.

This clonotype was observed at least ten times. J is TRBJ1-6 and V is TRBV4-3, with 7 bases identical to TRBD1. This CDR3 is built from 15 residues. The germline CDR1 and CDR2 sequences are LGHNA and YSLEER. Unmatched junction bases numbered 2, after V lost 2 bases and J lost 4 bases. The CDR3 DNA reads as TGCGCCAGCAGCCAAACAGGGGATTATAATTCACCCCTCCACTTT. The encoded protein is CASSQTGDYNSPLHF.

Many counts were recorded for this clonotype. The rearrangement uses TRBV20-1 and TRBJ1-6; 12 nucleotides line up with TRBD1. The germline V gene encodes CDR1 DFQATT and CDR2 SNEGSKA (reference sequence). The V segment lost 5 bases and the J segment 9 bases; nucleotides outside the gene matches: 2. The CDR3 loop spans 13 amino acids. The CDR3 reads CSALGQGASPLHF. The CDR3 nucleotides are TGCAGTGCTCTGGGACAGGGGGCTTCACCCCTCCACTTT.